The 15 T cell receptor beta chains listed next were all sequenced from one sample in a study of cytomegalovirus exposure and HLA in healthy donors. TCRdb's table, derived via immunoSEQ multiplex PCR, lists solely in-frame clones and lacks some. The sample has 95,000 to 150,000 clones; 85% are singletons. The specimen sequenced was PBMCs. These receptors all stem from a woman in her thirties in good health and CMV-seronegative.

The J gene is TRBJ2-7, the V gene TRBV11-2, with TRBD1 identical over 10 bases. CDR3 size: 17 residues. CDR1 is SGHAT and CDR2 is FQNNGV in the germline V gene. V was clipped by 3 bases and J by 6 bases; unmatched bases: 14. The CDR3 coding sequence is TGTGCCAGCAGCTTTCAGGCGCCCGGGACAGGGGCCTCCGAGCAGTACTTC. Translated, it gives CASSFQAPGTGASEQYF.

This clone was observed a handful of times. In DNA, the CDR3 is TGTGCCAGCAGCTTGGCTTACGAGCAGTACTTC. Amino acids: CASSLAYEQYF. The chain employs TRBV5-5 and TRBJ2-7; no reliable D call. Trimming pared 0 bases from V and 4 bases from J, leaving 2 bases between. The germline V gene encodes CDR1 SGHKS and CDR2 YYEKEE (reference sequence). The CDR3 totals 11 residues.

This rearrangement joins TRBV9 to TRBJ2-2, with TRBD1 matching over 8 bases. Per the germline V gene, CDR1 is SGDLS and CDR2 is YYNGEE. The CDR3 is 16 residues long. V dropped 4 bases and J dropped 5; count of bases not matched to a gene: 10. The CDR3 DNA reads TGTGCCAGCAGCCCCGGGACAGGACTTTTGACCGGGGAGCTGTTTTTT. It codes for CASSPGTGLLTGELFF. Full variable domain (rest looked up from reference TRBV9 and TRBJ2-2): DSGVTQTPKHLITATGQRVTLRCSPRSGDLSVYWYQQSLDQGLQFLIQYYNGEERAKGNILERFSAQQFPDLHSELNLSSLELGDSALYFCASSPGTGLLTGELFFGEGSRLTVL.

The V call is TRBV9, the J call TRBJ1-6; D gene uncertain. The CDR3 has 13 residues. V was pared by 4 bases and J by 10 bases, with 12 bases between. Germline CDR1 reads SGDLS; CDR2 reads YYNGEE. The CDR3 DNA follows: TGTGCCAGCAGCCCCCGGGGTGGGTCACCCCTCCACTTT. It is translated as CASSPRGGSPLHF.

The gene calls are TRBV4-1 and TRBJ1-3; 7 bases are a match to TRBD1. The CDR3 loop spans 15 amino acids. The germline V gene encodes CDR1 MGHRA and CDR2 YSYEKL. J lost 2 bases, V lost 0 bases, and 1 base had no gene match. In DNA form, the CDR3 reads TGCGCCAGCAGCCAAGACCAGGGGGCTGGAAACACCATATATTTT. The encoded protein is CASSQDQGAGNTIYF.

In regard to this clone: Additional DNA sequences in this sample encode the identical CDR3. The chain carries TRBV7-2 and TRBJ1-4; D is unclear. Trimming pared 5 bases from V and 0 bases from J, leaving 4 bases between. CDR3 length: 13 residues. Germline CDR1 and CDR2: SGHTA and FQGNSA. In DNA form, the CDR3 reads TGTGCCAGCAGCCCATCAACTAATGAAAAACTGTTTTTT. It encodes CASSPSTNEKLFF.

As DNA, the CDR3 is TGTGCCAGTAGTATCCGGGTCCCCGGGGAGCTGTTTTTT. It encodes CASSIRVPGELFF. The rearrangement joins TRBV19 to TRBJ2-2; no clear D. CDR1 is LNHDA and CDR2 is SQIVND in the germline V gene (reference sequence). V lost 3 bases to trimming and J lost 6 bases, with 8 bases between them. The CDR3 consists of 13 residues.

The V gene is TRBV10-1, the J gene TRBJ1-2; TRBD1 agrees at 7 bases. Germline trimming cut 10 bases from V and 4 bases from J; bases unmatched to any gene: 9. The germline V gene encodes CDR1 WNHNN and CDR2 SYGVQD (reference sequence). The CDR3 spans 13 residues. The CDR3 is CATPDRRLYGYTF. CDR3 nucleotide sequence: TGCGCCACCCCGGACAGGCGCCTCTATGGCTACACCTTC.

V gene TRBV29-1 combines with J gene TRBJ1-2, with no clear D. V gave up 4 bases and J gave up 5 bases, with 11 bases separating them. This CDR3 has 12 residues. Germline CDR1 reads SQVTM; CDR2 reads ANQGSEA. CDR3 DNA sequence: TGCAGCGTTGCTCCTGGCGGGTATGGCTACACCTTC. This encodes CSVAPGGYGYTF.

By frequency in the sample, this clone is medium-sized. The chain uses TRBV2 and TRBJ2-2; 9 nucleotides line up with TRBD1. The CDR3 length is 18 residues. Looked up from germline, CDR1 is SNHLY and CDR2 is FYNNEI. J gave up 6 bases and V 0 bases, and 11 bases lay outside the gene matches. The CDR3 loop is CASSEAVGTGWFPGELFF. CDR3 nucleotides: TGTGCCAGCAGTGAAGCGGTGGGGACAGGGTGGTTTCCCGGGGAGCTGTTTTTT.

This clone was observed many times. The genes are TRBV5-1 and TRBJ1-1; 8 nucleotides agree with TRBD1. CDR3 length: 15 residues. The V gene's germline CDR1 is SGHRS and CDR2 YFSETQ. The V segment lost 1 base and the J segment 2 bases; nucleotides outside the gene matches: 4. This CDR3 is CASSLSTGGNTEAFF. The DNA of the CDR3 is TGCGCCAGCAGCTTGTCAACAGGGGGAAACACTGAAGCTTTCTTT.

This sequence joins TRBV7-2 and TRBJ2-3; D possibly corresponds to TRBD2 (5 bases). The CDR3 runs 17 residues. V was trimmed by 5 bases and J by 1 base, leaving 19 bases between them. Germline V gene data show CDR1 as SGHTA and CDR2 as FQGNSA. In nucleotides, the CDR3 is TGTGCCAGCAGCCCAGACACCCTAGCAATTGGCACAGATACGCAGTATTTT. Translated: CASSPDTLAIGTDTQYF.

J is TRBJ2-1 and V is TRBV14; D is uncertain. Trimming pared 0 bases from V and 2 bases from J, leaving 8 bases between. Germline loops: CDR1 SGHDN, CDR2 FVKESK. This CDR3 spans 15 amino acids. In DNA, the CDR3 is TGTGCCAGCAGCCAAGATATAGCCACCTACAATGAGCAGTTCTTC. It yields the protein CASSQDIATYNEQFF.

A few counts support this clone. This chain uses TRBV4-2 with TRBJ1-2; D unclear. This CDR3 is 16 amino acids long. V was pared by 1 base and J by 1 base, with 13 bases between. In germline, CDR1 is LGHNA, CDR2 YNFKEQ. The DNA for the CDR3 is TGTGCCAGCAGCCAAGGGTTAGACTTTGTTAACTATGGCTACACCTTC. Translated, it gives CASSQGLDFVNYGYTF.

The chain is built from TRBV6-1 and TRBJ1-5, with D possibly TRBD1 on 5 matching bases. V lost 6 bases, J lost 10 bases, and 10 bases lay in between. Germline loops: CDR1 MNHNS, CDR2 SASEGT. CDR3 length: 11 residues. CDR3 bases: TGTGCCAGCAGGGACACCCTTCCCCAGCATTTT. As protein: CASRDTLPQHF.